The clone carrying this T cell receptor beta chain has only a few counts. The data were obtained in a study of OX40 agonist ivuxolimab in advanced cancers. Repertoires were generated with immunoSEQ multiplex PCR, while TCRdb's copy carries only in-frame clones and drops some. The table includes 80,000 to 95,000 clones, about 83% detected once. Trimming cost V 5 bases and J 12 bases; bases outside gene matches: 8. Germline CDR1 and CDR2: GTSNPN and SVGIG (reference sequence). The CDR3 covers 11 residues. The chain has TRBV30 and TRBJ1-1; TRBD1 aligns across 8 bases. This clonotype was sampled from an adult with an advanced solid tumor such as melanoma, head and neck, liver or kidney cancer. This specimen consisted of CD4+ or CD8+ T cells sorted from blood, obtained in a trial of the OX40 agonist ivuxolimab. The chain's CDR3 is CAWGEDRDSFF. In nucleotides, the CDR3 is TGTGCCTGGGGAGAGGACAGGGACTCTTTCTTT.